The clone carrying this T cell receptor beta chain was detected only once. The protocol was immunoSEQ multiplex PCR, while the TCRdb copy is restricted to in-frame clones and leaves out a portion. The sample shows about 71,000 clones, around nine tenths of them seen only once. The data were obtained in a study of control samples from healthy donors and cancer patients. Germline CDR1 is GTSNPN and CDR2 is SVGIG (reference sequence). The V and J ends lost 1 base and 1 base, in that order; junction bases with no gene match: 7. The CDR3 totals 16 residues. The chain couples TRBV30 to TRBJ1-1, with TRBD1 identical over 9 bases. The receptor comes from a man aged 60 to 69 with lung cancer. Sequenced sample: PBMCs. DNA of the CDR3: TGTGCCTGGAGTGCTTGGGGGACAGGGAGGAACACTGAAGCTTTCTTT. This translates into CAWSAWGTGRNTEAFF.